The subject of this entry is one T cell receptor (beta chain). Its target antigen remains unknown. Base qualities are not recorded, but no much larger clone differs from it by a single base. Every bulk PBMC sample was loaded with the same fixed amount of 350 ng of DNA. TCR beta CDR3 sequences were amplified from genomic DNA with the immunoSEQ TCRb Assay kit following manufacturer instructions. The KAPA Library Quantification Kit for Illumina platforms was used to quantify pooled libraries by qPCR. Sequencing of the pooled libraries was done on an Illumina NextSeq 500, with clustering at about 0.6-1.1 pM. Processing in the source paper ran as follows. Analysis of the TCR data relied on immunoSEQ ANALYZER and the R LymphoSeq package. A rearrangement efficiency score was calculated as productive divided by the sum of productive and non-productive CDR3 sequences. Clonality was measured with the Gini coefficient and diversity with the Renyi index at alpha=1, and both measures were compared pairwise between timepoints within each patient. Clonal relatedness used an edit distance of 3, and repertoire similarity used the Bhattacharyya coefficient, both computed in LymphoSeq. To classify response, a linear discriminant analysis based on week-3 changes in clonality and diversity was built using the R MASS and caret packages. TCRdb retrieved this table from immuneACCESS and kept in-frame rearrangements only. Not all clones are present; in checked studies, unresolved V genes account for under half, and no reason is known for the remainder. The V and J calls and clone size are taken from that table; D and trimming were inferred from the DNA. Here the sample has 9,500 or so clones; about nine tenths occur a single time. About 9.4% of the sample lies in the top ten.

This record belongs to a study of blood T cell dynamics during melanoma immunotherapy (dated by TCRdb to 2019 to 2021). The study in broad terms: Patients had metastatic melanoma and received first-line pembrolizumab or nivolumab plus ipilimumab as standard of care in the United Kingdom. To find early correlates of response, the study profiled the peripheral T cell receptor repertoires of patients with metastatic melanoma both before and after one cycle of checkpoint inhibitor therapy. Consecutive patients formed a training cohort, and a further independent group of patients from the same centre was pooled into an external validation set.

The time point label corresponds to: pre-treatment baseline. Blood samples were taken at two points: before treatment (T0) and at week 3 (W3), which came after the first cycle of checkpoint blockade. Except for two patients with rapid clinical progression, response was assessed 12 weeks after the first infusion by RECIST 1.1; disease control meant complete response, partial response or stable disease. Patients with prior systemic cancer treatment, concomitant immunosuppressant therapy or synchronous other active malignancies were excluded. Both bulk PBMC and plasma cell-free DNA were sequenced for TCR beta so that circulating cells and T cell turnover could be tracked. PBMC were isolated from blood with Lymphoprep and SepMate tubes, followed by red cell lysis. QIAamp DNA Blood Mini kits were used to extract DNA from PBMC and from sorted T cell subsets. Study-wide conclusions, independent of this receptor: The study could not determine whether the T cell clones driving repertoire changes were melanoma-specific or reflected general immune activation. The relatively small sample size was acknowledged as something that could potentially limit how far the results can be generalized. A bifurcated reorganization of the PBMC repertoire at W3, with increased clonality or increased diversity, was observed in patients who later achieved disease control, unlike in progressors.

From cysteine to phenylalanine, the CDR3 is 20 amino acids long. The kept DNA is CDR3 alone, 60 bases in frame from the first base. According to the germline V gene, CDR1 reads SNHLY and CDR2 reads FYNNEI. Here V drops 9 bases and J drops 0 bases, and the junction holds 20 bases not matched to any gene. The sequence derives from a human donor with melanoma. This material consisted of blood, taken from a patient treated with checkpoint blockade. The chain was built from TRBV2 and TRBJ2-3; a stretch of 11 junction bases matches TRBD2. The DNA reads TGTGCCAGTGGGTGGACCGGGACTAGCGGTCCCCAAACTAGCACAGATACGCAGTATTTT. The translation is CASGWTGTSGPQTSTDTQYF.